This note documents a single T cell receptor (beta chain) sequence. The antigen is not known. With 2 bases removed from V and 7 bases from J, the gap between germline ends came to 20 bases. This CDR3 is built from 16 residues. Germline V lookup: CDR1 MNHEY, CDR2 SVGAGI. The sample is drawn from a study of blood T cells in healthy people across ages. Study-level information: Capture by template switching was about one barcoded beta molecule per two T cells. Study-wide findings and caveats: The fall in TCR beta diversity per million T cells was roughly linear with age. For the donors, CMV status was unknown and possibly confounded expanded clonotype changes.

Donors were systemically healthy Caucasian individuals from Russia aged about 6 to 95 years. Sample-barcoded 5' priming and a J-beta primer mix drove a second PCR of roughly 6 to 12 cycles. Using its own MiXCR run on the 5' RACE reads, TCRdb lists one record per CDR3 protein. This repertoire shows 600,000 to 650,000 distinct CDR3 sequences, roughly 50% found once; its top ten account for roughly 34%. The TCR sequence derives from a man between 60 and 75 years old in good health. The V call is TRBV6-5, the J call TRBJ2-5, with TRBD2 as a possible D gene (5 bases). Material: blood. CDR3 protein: CASSYRAGPSRGTQYF. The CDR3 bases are TGTGCCAGCAGTTACCGCGCCGGCCCATCCCGGGGGACCCAGTACTTC.